This TCR beta chain was obtained from a study of cytomegalovirus exposure and HLA in healthy donors. Study-wide context: Membership in the Caucasian-associated ancestry cluster was found for about four fifths of 350 to 450 genotyped donors.

It was with 60 Vbeta and 13 Jbeta primers that the PCR ran. Per the study methods: In a later analysis, 70 million to 80 million unique TCR beta chains included roughly 11 million shared by two or more donors. Some clones are missing from TCRdb's copy, which holds only in-frame ones; the method was immunoSEQ multiplex PCR. Clone size and the V and J calls come from that table; the DNA yielded D and trimming. Counted here are around 140,000 clones, more than 75% occurring once; the ten biggest clones make up just over 8%. This clone was counted once. Its specificity is not known. Study-wide results and limits: Researchers reported in a later analysis that a missense DCLRE1C variant was tied to TCR beta V- and J-gene trimming. Versus the roughly 690-donor mean, an Asian-associated ancestry cluster reportedly showed fewer N-insertions in a later analysis.

The CDR3 is 17 residues long. In germline, CDR1 is SGHRS, CDR2 YFSETQ. Trimming removed 2 bases from V and 2 bases from J, with 18 bases in between. Sequencing was done on a sample of PBMCs. This TCR came from a woman aged 45-60 years in good health and CMV-seropositive. The gene calls are TRBV5-1 and TRBJ2-3; the D gene is possibly TRBD1 (5 bases). CDR3 sequence: CASSLGYRQTVTDTQYF. The CDR3 DNA reads TGCGCCAGCAGCTTAGGATATAGGCAGACAGTCACAGATACGCAGTATTTT.